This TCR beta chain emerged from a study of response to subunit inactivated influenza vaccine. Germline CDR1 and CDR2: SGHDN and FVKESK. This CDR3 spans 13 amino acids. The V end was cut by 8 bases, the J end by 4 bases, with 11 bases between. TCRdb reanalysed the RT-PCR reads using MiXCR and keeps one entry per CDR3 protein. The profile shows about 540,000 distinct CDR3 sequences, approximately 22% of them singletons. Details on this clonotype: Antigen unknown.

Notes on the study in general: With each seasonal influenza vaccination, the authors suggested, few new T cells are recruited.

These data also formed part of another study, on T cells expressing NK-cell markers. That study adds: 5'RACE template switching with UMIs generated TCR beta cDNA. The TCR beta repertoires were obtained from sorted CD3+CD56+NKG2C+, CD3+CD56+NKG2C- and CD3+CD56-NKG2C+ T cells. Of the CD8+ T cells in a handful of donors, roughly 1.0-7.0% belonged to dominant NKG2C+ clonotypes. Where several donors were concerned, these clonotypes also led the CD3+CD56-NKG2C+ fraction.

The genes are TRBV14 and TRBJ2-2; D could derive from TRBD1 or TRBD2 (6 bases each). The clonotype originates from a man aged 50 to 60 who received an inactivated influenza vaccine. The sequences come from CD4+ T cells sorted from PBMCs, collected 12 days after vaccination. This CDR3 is CASLKGGTGELFF. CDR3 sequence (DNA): TGTGCCAGCCTTAAGGGGGGCACCGGGGAGCTGTTTTTT.